This TCR beta chain comes out of a study of blood T cell repertoires in COVID-19 (dated by TCRdb to 2018 to 2020). Concerning the study at large: Collaborator samples came from the United States, Italy and Spain and covered acute and convalescent phases of COVID-19. The prospective study material was composed of cDNA or gDNA derived from T cells, B-cell-depleted T cells, or PBMCs. The dataset comprised deeply sampled blood TCRbeta repertoires from subjects exposed to, actively infected with, or recovered from COVID-19. The repertoires were made available in a free public database intended to serve as a resource for research on the immune response to SARS-CoV-2. Samples came from the ongoing ImmuneRACE study (first 160 participants) plus 1,254 subjects from 6 global collaborators. Nearly every sample came with metadata listing a de-identified subject ID, COVID-19 status, age in years and sex. Where HLA class I and class II types were available, the types were taken from metadata supplied by the sample provider, not from assay-based typing.

Paper-wide results and their limitations: The quantity of clinical and demographic metadata differed by source and by participant and was supplied without curation.

Participants in the prospective study were aged roughly 18 to 100 years, lived in 20 to 30 United States geographic areas, and enrolled through a virtual design. In the prospective study, participants were assigned to cohorts based on the clinical history participants reported in a screening survey and a study questionnaire. In the prospective study, whole blood, serum and a nasopharyngeal or oropharyngeal swab were collected from each participant by mobile phlebotomists. Over an approximately 2-month period, participants in the prospective study had the option of providing additional blood draws and questionnaires. Before DNA extraction, prospective study blood samples were shipped either frozen or at room temperature. As regards this clone: The antigen it recognizes is unknown. The record has no base qualities; no much larger clone is one base away.

TCRbeta CDR3 regions were amplified from genomic DNA using the immunoSEQ Assay, a bias-controlled multiplex PCR. Under the source paper's analysis protocol: The number of nucleated cells in each sample was estimated by amplification of reference gene primers within the assay. To quantify the absolute abundance of each unique TCRbeta CDR3 rearrangement, sequence reads were collapsed and filtered. Productive Simpson clonality was computed per sample as the square root of Simpson's diversity index over productive rearrangements. Drawn from immuneACCESS, this table holds only the in-frame rearrangements with V and J called that TCRdb kept. Clones are partly lost; checked studies trace under half to an unresolved V gene and leave the rest unexplained. The V and J calls and clone size were taken over from that table, and D and trimming were inferred from the DNA. The sample contains over 50,000 clones, 65% to 85% of them found a single time. The ten largest account for approximately 3.8% of the sample.

This receptor was taken from a middle-aged woman with acute COVID-19. Sequencing used PBMCs or T cells enriched from blood (not recorded which).

The DNA sequence is TGTGCCAGCAGTTTCGGCCGGGACCAAGAGACCCAGTACTTC. The encoded protein is CASSFGRDQETQYF. The chain is encoded by TRBV7-9 joined to TRBJ2-5; too little of a D gene remains to name it. The germline V gene (reference sequence) provides CDR1 SEHNR and CDR2 FQNEAQ. V and J are truncated by 6 bases and 0 bases respectively, leaving an intervening sequence of 11 bases. The CDR3 spans 14 residues, from the cysteine through the phenylalanine. The retained sequence is limited to the CDR3, 42 bases, with the frame set at the first base.